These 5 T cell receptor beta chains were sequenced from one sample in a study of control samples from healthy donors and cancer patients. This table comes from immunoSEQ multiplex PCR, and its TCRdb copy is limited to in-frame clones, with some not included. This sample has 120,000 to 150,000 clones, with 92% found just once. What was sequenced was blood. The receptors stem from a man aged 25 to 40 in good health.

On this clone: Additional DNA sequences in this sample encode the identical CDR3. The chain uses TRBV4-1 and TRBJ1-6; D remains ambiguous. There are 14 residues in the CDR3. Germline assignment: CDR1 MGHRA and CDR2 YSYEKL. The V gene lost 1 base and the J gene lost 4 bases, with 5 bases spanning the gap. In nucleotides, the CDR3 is TGCGCCAGCAGCCAAGGACAATATAATTCACCCCTCCACTTT. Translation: CASSQGQYNSPLHF.

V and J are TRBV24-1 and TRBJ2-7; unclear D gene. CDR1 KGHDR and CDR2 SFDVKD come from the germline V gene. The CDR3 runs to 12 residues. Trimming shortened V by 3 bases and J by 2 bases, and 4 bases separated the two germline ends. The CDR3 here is CATSDATYEQYF. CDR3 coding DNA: TGTGCCACCAGTGATGCTACCTACGAGCAGTACTTC.

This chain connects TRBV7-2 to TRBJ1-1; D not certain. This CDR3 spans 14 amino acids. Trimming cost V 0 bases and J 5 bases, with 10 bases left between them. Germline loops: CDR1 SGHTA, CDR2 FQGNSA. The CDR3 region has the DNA TGTGCCAGCAGCTTAGCGTCAGGAGGAACTGAAGCTTTCTTT. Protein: CASSLASGGTEAFF.

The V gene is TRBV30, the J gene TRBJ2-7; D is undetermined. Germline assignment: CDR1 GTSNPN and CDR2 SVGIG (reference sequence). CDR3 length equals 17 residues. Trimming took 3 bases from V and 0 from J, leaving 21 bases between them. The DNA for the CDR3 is TGTGCCTGGAGCCAGGATGTACTTCTTAACATCTCCTACGAGCAGTACTTC. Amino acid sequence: CAWSQDVLLNISYEQYF.

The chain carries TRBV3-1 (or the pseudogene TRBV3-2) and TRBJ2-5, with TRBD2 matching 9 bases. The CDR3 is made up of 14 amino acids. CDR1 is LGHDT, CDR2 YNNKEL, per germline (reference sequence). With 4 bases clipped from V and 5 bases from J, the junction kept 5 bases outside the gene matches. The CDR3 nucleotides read TGTGCCAGCAGCCTTTGGACTAGCGTGGAGACCCAGTACTTC. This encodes CASSLWTSVETQYF.